Detailed here is one T cell receptor beta chain. What it binds is unknown. Sampled while nominally healthy, donors likely had unrecorded immune exposures. PCR used 60 Vbeta primers and 13 Jbeta primers. The table came from immunoSEQ multiplex PCR; TCRdb's copy has only in-frame clones and leaves some out. The sample spans 160,000 or so clones; the ten largest clones claim approximately 2.3%. From germline, CDR1 is MDHEN and CDR2 SYDVKM. There are 14 residues in the CDR3. Trimming cost V 5 bases and J 3 bases, with 12 bases left between them. The sample belongs to a study of cytomegalovirus exposure and HLA in healthy donors. Whole-study results and caveats: Later work found that TCR association rates differed between HLA loci; DRB1 had the most and HLA-C the fewest.

The chain employs TRBV28 and TRBJ2-3; D remains ambiguous. The source is a man in his thirties or forties in good health and CMV-seronegative. Material for sequencing was PBMCs. The CDR3 bases are TGTGCCAGCAGTGCCCGGGTCCGAACAGATACGCAGTATTTT. It translates to CASSARVRTDTQYF.